This T cell receptor beta chain was identified in a study of early T cells in non-severe SARS-CoV-2 infection. Study context: Unsorted whole blood bulk RNA was sequenced, with unpaired chains.

Attachment of unique molecular identifiers was made to individual cDNA molecules. TCRdb fed the 5' RACE reads into MiXCR, producing one record per CDR3 protein. The table records 63,000 or so distinct CDR3 sequences, about 11% of them present only once. General observations from the study: Anti-spike CD8 specificities were favored by VDJdb matching, whose results missed private and CD4 specificities.

A remark on this clonotype: The antigen remains unidentified.

Sequencing used whole blood. This TCR came from an adult who was a healthcare worker with PCR-confirmed SARS-CoV-2 infection or an uninfected control (not recorded which).

CDR3 sequence reads: CASSFNPAVGSGYTF. DNA of the CDR3: TGTGCCAGCAGCTTTAACCCGGCGGTAGGGTCTGGCTACACCTTC. The chain has TRBV7-2 and TRBJ1-2; the D is unclear. Germline loops: CDR1 SGHTA, CDR2 FQGNSA. The CDR3 contains 15 residues. Trimming removed 3 bases at V and 7 bases at J, with 18 bases between.